This TCR beta chain was obtained from a study of blood T cell repertoires in COVID-19. As for the study in general: Samples taken during acute and convalescent COVID-19 were collected in the United States, Italy and Spain. The cDNA or gDNA used as material had been derived from T cells, B-cell-depleted T cells, or PBMCs.

TCRdb's table, derived via immunoSEQ multiplex PCR, lists solely in-frame clones and lacks some. The sample has about 290,000 clones, around four fifths seen once. V was pared by 4 bases and J by 2 bases, with 4 bases of the junction left unmatched. The CDR3 covers 15 residues. Germline V lookup: CDR1 LNHDA, CDR2 SQIVND (reference sequence). The chain employs TRBV19 and TRBJ1-5; 8 nucleotides align to TRBD1. The clonotype comes from a woman between 45 and 60 years old with active or convalescent COVID-19. The material sequenced was peripheral blood. Here the CDR3 reads CASSTDRGGNQPQHF. The CDR3 DNA reads TGTGCCAGTAGTACTGACAGGGGCGGCAATCAGCCCCAGCATTTT.